This T cell receptor (beta chain) was documented in a study of CD4 and CD8 cells across lung adenocarcinoma regions. TCRdb recomputed calls from the PCR reads with MiXCR, one row per CDR3 protein. The data contain approximately 25,000 distinct CDR3 sequences, around 56% of them seen just once; the ten biggest clones take up more than 40%. CDR1 is MNHNS and CDR2 is SASEGT in the germline V gene. This CDR3 has 14 amino acids. With regard to this clonotype: Sequence at one end of the junction differs from germline and may be a read error.

The patients had localized lung adenocarcinoma, a non-small cell subtype. The TCR sequence derives from a male donor with lung adenocarcinoma. The CD4 and CD8 labels of this study may be unreliable. What was sequenced was CD8+ T cells from the center of a lung tumor. The chain combines TRBV6-1 with TRBJ2-3; 7 nucleotides line up with TRBD1. CDR3 DNA: TGTGCGAGCAGAGGGGGCGGTGTGGGAGAGACCCAGTATTTC. This codes for CASRGGGVGETQYF.